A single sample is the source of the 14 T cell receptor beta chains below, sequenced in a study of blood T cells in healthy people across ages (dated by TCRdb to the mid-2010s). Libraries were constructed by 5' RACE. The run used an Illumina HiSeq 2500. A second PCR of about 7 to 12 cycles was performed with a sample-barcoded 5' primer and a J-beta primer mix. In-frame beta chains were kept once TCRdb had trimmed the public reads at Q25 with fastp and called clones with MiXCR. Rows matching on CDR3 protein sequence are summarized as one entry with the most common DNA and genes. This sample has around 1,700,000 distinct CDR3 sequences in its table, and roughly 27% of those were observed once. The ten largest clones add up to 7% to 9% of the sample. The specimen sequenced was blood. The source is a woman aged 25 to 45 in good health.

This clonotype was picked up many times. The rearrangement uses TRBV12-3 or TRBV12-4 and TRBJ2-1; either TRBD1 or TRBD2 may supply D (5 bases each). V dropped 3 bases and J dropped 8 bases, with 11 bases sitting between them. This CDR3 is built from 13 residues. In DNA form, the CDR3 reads TGTGCCAGCAGTTTCGGGGCGGTGTATGAGCAGTTCTTC. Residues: CASSFGAVYEQFF.

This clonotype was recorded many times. Here the CDR3 reads CASSYEAGPTDTQYF. The CDR3, as DNA: TGTGCCAGCAGTTACGAAGCGGGTCCCACAGATACGCAGTATTTT. The chain has TRBV6-5 and TRBJ2-3; TRBD2 is a possible D gene (6 bases). The CDR3 sequence is 15 residues long. V lost 2 bases and J lost 2, with 11 bases in between. Germline assignment: CDR1 MNHEY and CDR2 SVGAGI.

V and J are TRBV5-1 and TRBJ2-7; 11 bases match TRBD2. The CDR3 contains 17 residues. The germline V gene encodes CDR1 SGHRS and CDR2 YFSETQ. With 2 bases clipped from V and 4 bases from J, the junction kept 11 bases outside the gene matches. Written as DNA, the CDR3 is TGCGCCAGCAGCTTTCTCGCCCTAGCGGGGGGTTTTTACGAGCAGTACTTC. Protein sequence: CASSFLALAGGFYEQYF.

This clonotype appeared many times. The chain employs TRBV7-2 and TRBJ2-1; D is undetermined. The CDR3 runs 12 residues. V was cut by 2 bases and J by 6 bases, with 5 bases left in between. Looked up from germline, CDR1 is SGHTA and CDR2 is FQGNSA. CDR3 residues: CASSLIVNEQFF. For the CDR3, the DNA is TGTGCCAGCAGCTTAATTGTCAATGAGCAGTTCTTC.

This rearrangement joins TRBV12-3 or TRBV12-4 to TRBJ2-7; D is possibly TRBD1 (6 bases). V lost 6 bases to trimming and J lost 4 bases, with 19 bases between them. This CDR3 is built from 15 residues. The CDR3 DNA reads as TGTGCCAGCAGCTCCGGGACAAGAGAGAGGTACGAGCAGTACTTC. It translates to CASSSGTRERYEQYF.

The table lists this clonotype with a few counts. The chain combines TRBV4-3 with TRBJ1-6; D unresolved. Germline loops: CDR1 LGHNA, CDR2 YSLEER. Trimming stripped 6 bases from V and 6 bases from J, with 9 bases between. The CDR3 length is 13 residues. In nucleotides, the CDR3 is TGCGCCAGCAGGGAATCGGGTAATTCACCCCTCCACTTT. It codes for CASRESGNSPLHF.

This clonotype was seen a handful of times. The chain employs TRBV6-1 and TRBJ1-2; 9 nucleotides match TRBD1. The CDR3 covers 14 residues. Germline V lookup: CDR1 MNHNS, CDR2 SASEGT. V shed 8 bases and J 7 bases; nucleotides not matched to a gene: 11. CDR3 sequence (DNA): TGTGCCAGCCATACCCCGGACAGGGGACTTGGCTACACCTTC. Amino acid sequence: CASHTPDRGLGYTF.

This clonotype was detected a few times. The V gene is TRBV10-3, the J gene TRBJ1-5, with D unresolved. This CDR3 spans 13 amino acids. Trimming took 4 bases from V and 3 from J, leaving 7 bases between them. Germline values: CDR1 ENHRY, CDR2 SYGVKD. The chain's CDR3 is CAISAEPNQPQHF. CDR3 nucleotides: TGTGCCATCAGTGCAGAGCCCAATCAGCCCCAGCATTTT.

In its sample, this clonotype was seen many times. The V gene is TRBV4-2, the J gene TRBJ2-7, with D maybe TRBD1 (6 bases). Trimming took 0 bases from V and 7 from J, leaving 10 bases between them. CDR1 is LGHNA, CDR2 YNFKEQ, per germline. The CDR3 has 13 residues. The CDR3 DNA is TGTGCCAGCAGCCAAGATCAGGGGCGGGAGCAGTACTTC. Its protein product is CASSQDQGREQYF.

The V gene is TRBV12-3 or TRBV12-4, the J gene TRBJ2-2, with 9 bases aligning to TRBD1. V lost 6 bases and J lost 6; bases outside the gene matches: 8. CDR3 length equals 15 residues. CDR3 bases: TGTGCCAGCAGAAAACAGGGGGCGCAGGCCGGGGAGCTGTTTTTT. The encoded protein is CASRKQGAQAGELFF.

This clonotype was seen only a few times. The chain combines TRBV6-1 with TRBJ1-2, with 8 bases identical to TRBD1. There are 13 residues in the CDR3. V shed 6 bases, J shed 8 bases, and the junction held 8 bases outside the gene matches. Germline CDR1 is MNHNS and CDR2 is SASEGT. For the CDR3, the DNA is TGTGCCAGCAGGCCCCAGGGGGCGAAAGGCTACACCTTC. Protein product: CASRPQGAKGYTF.

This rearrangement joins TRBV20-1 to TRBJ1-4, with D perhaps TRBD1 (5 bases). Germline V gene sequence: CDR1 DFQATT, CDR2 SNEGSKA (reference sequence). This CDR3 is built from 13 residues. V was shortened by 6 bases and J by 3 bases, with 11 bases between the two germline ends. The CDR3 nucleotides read TGCAGTGCCCGGGACGGAGCTAATGAAAAACTGTTTTTT. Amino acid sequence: CSARDGANEKLFF.

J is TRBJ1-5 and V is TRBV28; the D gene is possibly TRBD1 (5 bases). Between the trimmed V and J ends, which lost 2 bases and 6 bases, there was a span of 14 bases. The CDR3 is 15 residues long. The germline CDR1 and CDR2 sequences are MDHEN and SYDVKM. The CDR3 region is CASSLPAGTAQPQHF. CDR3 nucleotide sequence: TGTGCCAGCAGTTTACCGGCAGGGACGGCTCAGCCCCAGCATTTT.

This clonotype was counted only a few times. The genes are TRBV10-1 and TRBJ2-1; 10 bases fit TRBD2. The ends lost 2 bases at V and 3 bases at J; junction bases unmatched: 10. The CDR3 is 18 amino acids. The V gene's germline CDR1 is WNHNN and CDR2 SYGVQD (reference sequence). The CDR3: CASSESRWTSGIYNEQFF. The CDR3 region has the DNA TGCGCCAGCAGTGAGAGCCGCTGGACTAGCGGAATCTACAATGAGCAGTTCTTC.